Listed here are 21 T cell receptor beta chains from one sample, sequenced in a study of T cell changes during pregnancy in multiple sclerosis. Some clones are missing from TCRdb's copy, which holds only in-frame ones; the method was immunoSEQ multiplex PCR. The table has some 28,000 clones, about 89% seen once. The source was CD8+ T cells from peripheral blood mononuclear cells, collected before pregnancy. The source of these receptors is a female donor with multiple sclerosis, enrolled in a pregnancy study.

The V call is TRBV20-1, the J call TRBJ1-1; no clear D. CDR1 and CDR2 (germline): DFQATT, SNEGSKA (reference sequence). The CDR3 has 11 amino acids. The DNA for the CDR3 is TGCAGGTCCCTCCGGGGCACTGAAGCTTTCTTT. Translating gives CRSLRGTEAFF.

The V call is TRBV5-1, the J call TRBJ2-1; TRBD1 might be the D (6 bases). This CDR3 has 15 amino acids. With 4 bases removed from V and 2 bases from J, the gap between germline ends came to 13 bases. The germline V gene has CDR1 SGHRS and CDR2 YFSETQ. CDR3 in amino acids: CASSTDSVTYNEQFF. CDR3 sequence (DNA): TGCGCCAGCAGCACGGACAGCGTAACCTACAATGAGCAGTTCTTC.

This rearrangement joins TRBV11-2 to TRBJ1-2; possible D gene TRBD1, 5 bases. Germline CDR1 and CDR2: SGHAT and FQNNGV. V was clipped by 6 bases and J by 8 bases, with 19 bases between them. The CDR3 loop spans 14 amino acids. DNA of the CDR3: TGTGCCAGCAGTTTTCCCCGCCAGGGTGTGGGCTACACCTTC. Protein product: CASSFPRQGVGYTF. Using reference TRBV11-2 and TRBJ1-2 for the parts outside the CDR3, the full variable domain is EAGVAQSPRYKIIEKRQSVAFWCNPISGHATLYWYQQILGQGPKLLIQFQNNGVVDDSQLPKDRFSAERLKGVDSTLKIQPAKLEDSAVYLCASSFPRQGVGYTFGSGTRLTVV.

CDR3 residues: CASSYRGNSQPQHF. CDR3 bases: TGTGCCAGCAGTTATCGAGGGAACTCTCAGCCCCAGCATTTT. V usage is TRBV6-6 and J usage is TRBJ1-5; D uncertain. V was shortened by 3 bases and J by 6 bases, with 12 bases between the two germline ends. Germline CDR1 MNHNY, CDR2 SVGAGI (reference sequence). CDR3 length: 14 residues.

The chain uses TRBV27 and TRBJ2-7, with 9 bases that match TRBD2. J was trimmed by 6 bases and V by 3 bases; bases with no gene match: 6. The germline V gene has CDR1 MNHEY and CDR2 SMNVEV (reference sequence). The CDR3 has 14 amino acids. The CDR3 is CASSFSAGGLEQYF. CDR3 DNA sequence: TGTGCCAGCAGTTTTTCAGCGGGGGGACTCGAGCAGTACTTC.

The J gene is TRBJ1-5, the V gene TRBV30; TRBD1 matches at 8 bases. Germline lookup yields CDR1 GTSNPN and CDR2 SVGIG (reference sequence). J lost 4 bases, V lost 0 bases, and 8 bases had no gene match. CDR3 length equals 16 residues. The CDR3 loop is CAWSVVDRERNQPQHF. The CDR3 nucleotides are TGTGCCTGGAGTGTGGTGGACAGGGAGAGAAATCAGCCCCAGCATTTT. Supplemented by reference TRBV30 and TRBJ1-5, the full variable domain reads SQTIHQWPATLVQPVGSPLSLECTVEGTSNPNLYWYRQAAGRGLQLLFYSVGIGQISSEVPQNLSASRPQDRQFILSSKKLLLSDSGFYLCAWSVVDRERNQPQHFGDGTRLSIL.

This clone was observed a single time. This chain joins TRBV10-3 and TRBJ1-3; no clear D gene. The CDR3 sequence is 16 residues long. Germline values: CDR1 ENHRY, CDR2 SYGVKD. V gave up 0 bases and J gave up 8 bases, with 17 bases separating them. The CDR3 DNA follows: TGTGCCATCAGTGAGTCGAATGCTGGGCCTCGAGACACCATATATTTT. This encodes CAISESNAGPRDTIYF.

The CDR3 spells CASSLGLTGAGANVLTF. CDR3 bases: TGCGCCAGCAGCTTGGGCCTGACAGGGGCTGGGGCCAACGTCCTGACTTTC. The gene calls are TRBV5-1 and TRBJ2-6; 8 nucleotides agree with TRBD1. V shed 0 bases and J 2 bases; nucleotides not matched to a gene: 4. CDR1 and CDR2 from the germline V gene are SGHRS and YFSETQ. The CDR3 is made up of 17 amino acids.

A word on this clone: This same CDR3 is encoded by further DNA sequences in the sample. DNA for the CDR3: TGTGCCAGCAGTCCTAGCGGGGGGGCCGCAGATACGCAGTATTTT. Translating gives CASSPSGGAADTQYF. V and J are TRBV6-4 and TRBJ2-3; TRBD2 matches 12 bases. This CDR3 spans 15 amino acids. CDR1 and CDR2 from the germline V gene are MRHNA and SNTAGT. V lost 5 bases to trimming and J lost 4 bases; unmatched junction nucleotides: 4.

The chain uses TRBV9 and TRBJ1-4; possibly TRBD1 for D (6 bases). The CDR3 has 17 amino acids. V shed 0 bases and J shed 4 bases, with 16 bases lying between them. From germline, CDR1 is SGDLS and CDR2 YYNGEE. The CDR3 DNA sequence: TGTGCCAGCAGCGTAGGGGACCCCGGGGGGCTTAATGAAAAACTGTTTTTT. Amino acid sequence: CASSVGDPGGLNEKLFF.

CDR3 protein: CASSFRGSYEQYF. The CDR3 region has the DNA TGTGCCAGCAGCTTCAGGGGCTCCTACGAGCAGTACTTC. The chain recombines TRBV13 with TRBJ2-7, with a possible D match to TRBD1 (6 bases). In germline, CDR1 is PRHDT, CDR2 FYEKMQ (reference sequence). V gave up 3 bases and J gave up 0 bases, with 6 bases separating them. The CDR3 has 13 residues.

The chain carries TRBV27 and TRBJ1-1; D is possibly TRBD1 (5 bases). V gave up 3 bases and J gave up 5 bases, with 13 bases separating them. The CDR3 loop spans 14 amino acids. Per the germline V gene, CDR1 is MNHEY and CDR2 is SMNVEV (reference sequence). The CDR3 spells CASSFGGGRTEAFF. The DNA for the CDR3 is TGTGCCAGCAGTTTCGGGGGGGGAAGGACTGAAGCTTTCTTT.

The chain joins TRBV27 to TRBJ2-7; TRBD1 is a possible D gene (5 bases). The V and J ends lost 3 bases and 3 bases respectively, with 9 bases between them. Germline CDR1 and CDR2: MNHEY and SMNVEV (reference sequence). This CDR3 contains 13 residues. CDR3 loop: CASSFGHHYEQYF. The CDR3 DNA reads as TGTGCCAGCAGTTTCGGACACCACTACGAGCAGTACTTC.

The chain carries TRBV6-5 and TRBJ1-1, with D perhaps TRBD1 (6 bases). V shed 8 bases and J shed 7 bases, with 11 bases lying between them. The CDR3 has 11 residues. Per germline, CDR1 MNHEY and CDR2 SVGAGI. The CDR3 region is CASWTALEAFF. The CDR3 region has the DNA TGTGCCAGCTGGACAGCCCTTGAAGCTTTCTTT.

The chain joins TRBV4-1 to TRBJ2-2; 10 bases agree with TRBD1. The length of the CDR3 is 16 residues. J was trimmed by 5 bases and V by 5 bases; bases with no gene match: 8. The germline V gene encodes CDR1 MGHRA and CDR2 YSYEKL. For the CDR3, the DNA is TGCGCCAGCAGCATACGACAGGGGGCGCGTACCGGGGAGCTGTTTTTT. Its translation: CASSIRQGARTGELFF.

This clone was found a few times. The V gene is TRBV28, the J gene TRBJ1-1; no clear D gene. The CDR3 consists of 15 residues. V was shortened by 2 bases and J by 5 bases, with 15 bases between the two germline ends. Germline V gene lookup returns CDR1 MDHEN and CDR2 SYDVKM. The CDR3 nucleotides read TGTGCCAGCAGTTTAACCGTCCGGGGAGGGACTGAAGCTTTCTTT. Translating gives CASSLTVRGGTEAFF. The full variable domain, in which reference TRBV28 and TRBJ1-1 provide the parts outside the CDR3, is DVKVTQSSRYLVKRTGEKVFLECVQDMDHENMFWYRQDPGLGLRLIYFSYDVKMKEKGDIPEGYSVSREKKERFSLILESASTNQTSMYLCASSLTVRGGTEAFFGQGTRLTVV.

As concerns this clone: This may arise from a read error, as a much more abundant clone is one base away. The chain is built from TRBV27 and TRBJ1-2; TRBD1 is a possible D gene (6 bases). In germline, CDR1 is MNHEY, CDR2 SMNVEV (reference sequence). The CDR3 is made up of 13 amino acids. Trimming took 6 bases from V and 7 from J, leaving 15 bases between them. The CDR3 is CASSPMGGAGYTF. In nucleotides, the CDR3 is TGTGCCAGCAGCCCCATGGGGGGGGCTGGCTACACCTTC.

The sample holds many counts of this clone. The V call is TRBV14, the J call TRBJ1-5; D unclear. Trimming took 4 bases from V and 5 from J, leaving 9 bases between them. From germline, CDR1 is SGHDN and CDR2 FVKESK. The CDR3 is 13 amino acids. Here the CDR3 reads CASSPGGHQPQHF. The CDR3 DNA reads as TGTGCCAGCAGCCCCGGAGGACATCAGCCCCAGCATTTT. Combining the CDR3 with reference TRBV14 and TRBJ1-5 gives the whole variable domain EAGVTQFPSHSVIEKGQTVTLRCDPISGHDNLYWYRRVMGKEIKFLLHFVKESKQDESGMPNNRFLAERTGGTYSTLKVQPAELEDSGVYFCASSPGGHQPQHFGDGTRLSIL.

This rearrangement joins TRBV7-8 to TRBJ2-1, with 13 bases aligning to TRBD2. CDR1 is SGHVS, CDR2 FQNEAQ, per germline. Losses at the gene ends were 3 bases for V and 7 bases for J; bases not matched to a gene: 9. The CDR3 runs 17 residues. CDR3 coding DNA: TGTGCCAGCAGCTTCCGACTAGCGGGGGGCCGGGGTAATGAGCAGTTCTTC. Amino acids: CASSFRLAGGRGNEQFF.

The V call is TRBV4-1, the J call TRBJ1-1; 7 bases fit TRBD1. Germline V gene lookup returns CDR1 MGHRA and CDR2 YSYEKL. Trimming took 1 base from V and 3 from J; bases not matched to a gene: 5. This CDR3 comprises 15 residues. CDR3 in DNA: TGCGCCAGCAGCCAAGTCGACACAGGGGACACTGAAGCTTTCTTT. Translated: CASSQVDTGDTEAFF.

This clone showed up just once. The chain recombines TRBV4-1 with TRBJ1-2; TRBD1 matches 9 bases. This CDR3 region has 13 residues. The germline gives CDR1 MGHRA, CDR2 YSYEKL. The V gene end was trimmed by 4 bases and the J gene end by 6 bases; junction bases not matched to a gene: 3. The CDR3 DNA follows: TGCGCCAGCAGCCTCCGGGACAGGGATGGCTACACCTTC. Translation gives CASSLRDRDGYTF.